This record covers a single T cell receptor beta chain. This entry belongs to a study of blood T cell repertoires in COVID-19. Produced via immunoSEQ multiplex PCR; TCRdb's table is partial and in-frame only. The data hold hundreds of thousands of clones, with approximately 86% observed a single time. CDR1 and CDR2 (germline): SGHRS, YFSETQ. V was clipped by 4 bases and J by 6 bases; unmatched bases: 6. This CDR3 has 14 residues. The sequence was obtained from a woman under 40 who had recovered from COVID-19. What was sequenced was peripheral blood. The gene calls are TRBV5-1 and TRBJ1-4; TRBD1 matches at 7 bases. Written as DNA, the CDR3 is TGCGCCAGCAGCATAAGGGGGCGCGATGAAAAACTGTTTTTT. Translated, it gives CASSIRGRDEKLFF.